This entry is about one TCR beta chain. It lacks a known antigen. No base qualities exist here, and no much larger clone lies one base off it. TCR CDR3 regions were amplified from genomic DNA by multiplex PCR using the deep immunoSEQ assay. Extracted genomic DNA from each cell subset was distributed evenly across all wells of several immunoSEQ 96-well plates, and each plate was treated as a replicate. For sorted subsets, each replicate PCR was loaded with about 200 ng genomic DNA, equivalent to 25,000 to 35,000 T cell genomes. The purified libraries were quantified using a Qubit 3.0 fluorometer, sized with a Bioanalyzer 2100, and then quantified again using the KAPA Library Quantification kit. Each immunoSEQ 96-well plate was sequenced on its own single-read 150-cycle Illumina NextSeq 550 flow cell. From the authors' description of their analysis: Because the immunoSEQ output held only junctional sequences and lacked quality scores, the filtering could not match the filtering applied to full-length reads. Sequences were annotated with PyIR, a Python wrapper for IgBLAST v1.9, using IMGT germline references to assign V/J genes and CDR3. Reads with weak V/J assignments (E-value above 1e-6), missing CDR3, stop codons, out-of-frame junctions, or ambiguous translated residues were removed. V3J clonotypes were defined by identical inferred V gene, J gene, and CDR3 amino acid sequence. Percentage overlap between repertoires was calculated by dividing the number of shared unique clonotypes by the size of the smaller repertoire. Repertoire richness was assessed with RTK rarefaction, the Chao1 estimator, and Recon v2.1 estimates of unobserved clonotypes. OLGA was used to compute generation probabilities for all TCRbeta clonotypes that the gDNA method yielded from several donors. TCRdb re-hosts the immuneACCESS table, in-frame sequences only. Its copies lack some clones; in the studies checked, an unresolved V gene accounts for under half of them, and the cause for the rest is not known. V, J and clone size are those of that table, while D and trimming were read from the DNA. The sample table holds over a million clones, of which roughly 95% were seen once. The top ten clonotypes cover over 1% of the sample.

This record belongs to a study of shared clonotypes between healthy human individuals (TCRdb year 2020). Concerning the study at large: The cohort comprised a couple of women and a few men aged 18 to 49 years. For each donor, CD4 naive and CD4 memory were each run on three plates, CD8 naive on two plates, and CD8 memory on one plate. The study deeply sequenced blood TCR repertoires of five healthy adults to estimate repertoire size and the extent of clonotype sharing between individuals. To increase sequencing depth and limit assay-specific biases, TCR repertoire library preparation and sequencing were carried out by different laboratories using diverse techniques. Per donor, leukapheresis produced somewhere between about 0.94 and 9.5 billion PBMCs.

CDR1 and CDR2 were assigned from the germline V gene (reference sequence) as LNHDA and SQIVND. Taken from cysteine to phenylalanine, the CDR3 has 15 residues. The only DNA kept is the CDR3, 45 bases in frame from the first base. V lost 5 bases and J lost 3 bases; the stretch between them is 17 bases long. Overall results and qualifications from the work: The small number of donors limited the genetic and exposure-history diversity represented. Only blood was sampled, and tissue TCR repertoires likely differ from those in blood. Compared with non-shared clonotypes, clonotypes shared by all four sorted-subset donors had higher generation probabilities. Pairwise subsampling indicated that sequencing depth was expected to affect the degree of clonotype sharing among donors. Estimated clonotype richness was generally larger for naive than for memory subsets. Sharing across a handful of donors was observed for approximately 5% of naive CD4, over 3% of naive CD8, over 2% of memory CD4, and roughly 0.43% of memory CD8 clonotypes. Incomplete sequencing was indicated by rarefaction of sorted-subset datasets, despite the large sequencing depth.

Donors were healthy HIV-negative adults with no recently reported acute infections or vaccinations. Every donor was a Caucasian adult living in Nashville, Tennessee, USA. CD4+ T cells were enriched through magnetic negative selection, after which naive cells were positively selected on CD45RA and the remaining negative fraction served as the memory subset. Blood was collected by leukapheresis, and PBMCs were isolated by Ficoll-Histopaque density gradient centrifugation and then cryopreserved in liquid nitrogen vapor phase. Analytical flow cytometry was used to check the purity and quantity of each magnetically sorted T cell population. Genomic DNA was isolated from each sorted fraction and quantified by UV absorbance on a Nanodrop 2000c.

Input material: naive CD4+ T cells sorted from blood. The cell subset or site tag for this specimen amounts to: CD45RA+ positively selected. The chain was built from TRBV19 and TRBJ2-7; the D gene lacks a confident call. This sequence originates from a young man in good health. The DNA sequence follows: TGTGCCAGTAGTCTGGCGGCACACCCAAACTACGAGCAGTACTTC. This translates into CASSLAAHPNYEQYF.